Shown below are 21 T cell receptor beta chains from a single sample sequenced in a study of OX40 agonist ivuxolimab in advanced cancers. The repertoire was sequenced with immunoSEQ multiplex PCR; TCRdb's copy has only in-frame clones and lacks some. This sample has approximately 65,000 clones; roughly 82% occur once, and the top ten carry around 9.9%. The input for sequencing was CD4+ or CD8+ T cells sorted from blood, taken in a trial of the OX40 agonist ivuxolimab. All receptors derive from an adult with an advanced solid tumor such as melanoma, head and neck, liver or kidney cancer.

V is TRBV5-4 and J is TRBJ1-1, with D tentatively TRBD1 (5 bases). The CDR3 runs 17 residues. The germline V and J ends were trimmed by 4 bases and 4 bases, with 23 bases remaining between them. The germline CDR1 and CDR2 sequences are SGHNT and YYREEE (reference sequence). CDR3 sequence reads: CASSVRLQGWEATEAFF. CDR3 bases: TGTGCCAGCAGCGTACGACTGCAGGGCTGGGAGGCCACTGAAGCTTTCTTT.

The J gene is TRBJ1-1, the V gene TRBV11-3, with TRBD1 as a possible D gene (5 bases). The CDR3 totals 15 residues. Germline values: CDR1 SGHNT, CDR2 YENEEA. V dropped 3 bases and J dropped 2 bases, with 13 bases sitting between them. The DNA for the CDR3 is TGTGCCAGCAGCTTGGGGCAGGGAGAAAACACTGAAGCTTTCTTT. It codes for CASSLGQGENTEAFF.

The chain links TRBV5-4 to TRBJ2-7; 9 positions agree with TRBD2. Trimming at V came to 2 bases and at J to 6 bases, leaving 15 bases not matched to a gene. This CDR3 has 17 amino acids. CDR1 is SGHNT, CDR2 YYREEE, per germline (reference sequence). This chain's CDR3 is CASSFPGGSGRTTEQYF. In DNA, the CDR3 is TGTGCCAGCAGCTTTCCAGGAGGGAGCGGGAGGACGACCGAGCAGTACTTC. Full variable domain (rest looked up from reference TRBV5-4 and TRBJ2-7): ETGVTQSPTHLIKTRGQQVTLRCSSQSGHNTVSWYQQALGQGPQFIFQYYREEENGRGNFPPRFSGLQFPNYSSELNVNALELDDSALYLCASSFPGGSGRTTEQYFGPGTRLTVT.

This sequence joins TRBV5-1 and TRBJ1-1; no clear D gene. With 5 bases removed from V and 0 bases from J, the gap between germline ends came to 8 bases. Germline V lookup: CDR1 SGHRS, CDR2 YFSETQ. The CDR3 has 13 amino acids. The CDR3 sequence: CASRNAMNTEAFF. The CDR3 nucleotides are TGCGCCAGCAGAAATGCGATGAACACTGAAGCTTTCTTT. The full variable domain, completed using reference TRBV5-1 and TRBJ1-1, is KAGVTQTPRYLIKTRGQQVTLSCSPISGHRSVSWYQQTPGQGLQFLFEYFSETQRNKGNFPGRFSGRQFSNSRSEMNVSTLELGDSALYLCASRNAMNTEAFFGQGTRLTVV.

The V call is TRBV7-2, the J call TRBJ2-7, with TRBD2 matching 14 bases. From germline, CDR1 is SGHTA and CDR2 FQGNSA. Losses at the gene ends were 5 bases for V and 2 bases for J; bases not matched to a gene: 2. The CDR3 contains 15 residues. CDR3 sequence (DNA): TGTGCCAGCAGCCTGGGACTAGCGGGAGCCTACGAGCAGTACTTC. It specifies CASSLGLAGAYEQYF. Full variable domain (remainder filled in from reference TRBV7-2 and TRBJ2-7): GAGVSQSPSNKVTEKGKDVELRCDPISGHTALYWYRQSLGQGLEFLIYFQGNSAPDKSGLPSDRFSAERTGGSVSTLTIQRTQQEDSAVYLCASSLGLAGAYEQYFGPGTRLTVT.

This rearrangement joins TRBV29-1 to TRBJ1-1, with no clear D. V was pared by 6 bases and J by 4 bases, with 15 bases between. This CDR3 spans 13 amino acids. Germline V gene lookup returns CDR1 SQVTM and CDR2 ANQGSEA. The CDR3 region is CSVWEFLGTEAFF. CDR3 sequence (DNA): TGCAGCGTCTGGGAATTCCTGGGCACTGAAGCTTTCTTT.

The CDR3, as DNA: TGTGCCAGCAGTGAACTAGAGGGCTCCTACAATGAGCAGTTCTTC. Translation gives CASSELEGSYNEQFF. The J gene is TRBJ2-1, the V gene TRBV2, with D possibly matching TRBD2 (5 bases). Germline loops: CDR1 SNHLY, CDR2 FYNNEI. Trimming removed 2 bases from V and 0 bases from J, with 8 bases in between. The CDR3 runs 15 residues.

The V and J genes are TRBV5-1 and TRBJ2-7; unclear D gene. This CDR3 has 14 residues. V was clipped by 0 bases and J by 3 bases, with 10 bases between them. The germline V gene has CDR1 SGHRS and CDR2 YFSETQ. CDR3 bases: TGCGCCAGCAGCTTGGGACCCGCCAGCTACGAGCAGTACGTC. Its translation: CASSLGPASYEQYV.

The chain couples TRBV28 to TRBJ1-1; 7 bases align to TRBD1. V shed 2 bases, J shed 4 bases, and the junction held 4 bases outside the gene matches. Germline V CDR1 and CDR2: MDHEN, SYDVKM. There are 14 residues in the CDR3. This CDR3 is CASSLLTGATEAFF. CDR3 DNA: TGTGCCAGCAGTTTACTAACAGGGGCCACTGAAGCTTTCTTT.

About this clone itself: Other nucleotide sequences in the sample specify the same CDR3. This chain connects TRBV4-3 to TRBJ1-3; D is unresolved. Germline V gene sequence: CDR1 LGHNA, CDR2 YSLEER. Trimming took off 0 bases at V and 0 bases at J, with 24 bases between the two ends. This CDR3 comprises 21 residues. Here the CDR3 reads CASSQDLPGGQHLFSGNTIYF. The CDR3 DNA reads as TGCGCCAGCAGCCAAGATCTTCCGGGCGGGCAGCACCTATTCTCTGGAAACACCATATATTTT.

This chain connects TRBV18 to TRBJ1-2; 7 bases are shared with TRBD1. The J segment lost 2 bases and the V segment lost 4 bases, leaving 4 bases of the junction unmatched. The germline gives CDR1 KGHSH, CDR2 LQKENI. The CDR3 runs 14 residues. The CDR3: CASSQGASNYGYTF. The CDR3 DNA reads as TGTGCCAGCTCACAGGGGGCCTCGAACTATGGCTACACCTTC.

The chain is built from TRBV6-4 and TRBJ2-3, with 11 nucleotides matching TRBD1. V lost 3 bases to trimming and J lost 4 bases; unmatched junction nucleotides: 0. Germline values: CDR1 MRHNA, CDR2 SNTAGT. The length of the CDR3 is 14 residues. The CDR3 protein is CASSEGQGADTQYF. CDR3 in DNA: TGTGCCAGCAGTGAGGGACAGGGGGCAGATACGCAGTATTTT.

V is TRBV7-9 and J is TRBJ2-3, with TRBD2 matching 11 bases. The trim removed 2 bases at V and 1 base at J, leaving 11 bases unmatched. Germline-derived CDR1 and CDR2 are SEHNR and FQNEAQ (reference sequence). This CDR3 has 19 residues. CDR3 nucleotides: TGTGCCAGCAGCTTAATGGGTAGCGGGAGGGCCGTGGGCACAGATACGCAGTATTTT. Translation gives CASSLMGSGRAVGTDTQYF.

The genes are TRBV5-4 and TRBJ2-7, with unresolved D. Deletions cut 2 bases from V and 0 bases from J, with 9 bases between. CDR3 length equals 14 residues. Germline lookup yields CDR1 SGHNT and CDR2 YYREEE (reference sequence). The CDR3 bases are TGTGCCAGCAGCTTAGATTCAGACTCCTACGAGCAGTACGTC. Encoded protein: CASSLDSDSYEQYV.

This rearrangement joins TRBV14 to TRBJ1-1; the D is unclear. This CDR3 has 13 amino acids. V lost 2 bases and J 0 bases, leaving 4 bases between the germline ends. Germline V gene lookup returns CDR1 SGHDN and CDR2 FVKESK. CDR3 residues: CASSQQMNTEAFF. CDR3 coding DNA: TGTGCCAGCAGCCAACAGATGAACACTGAAGCTTTCTTT.

In the case of this clone: The sample carries other DNA sequences with the same CDR3. The genes are TRBV7-2 and TRBJ2-3, with D tentatively TRBD1 or TRBD2 (6 bases each). CDR1 SGHTA and CDR2 FQGNSA come from the germline V gene. V lost 3 bases to trimming and J lost 6 bases, with 10 bases between them. The CDR3 length is 13 residues. CDR3 residues: CASSLGGPDTQYF. The CDR3, as DNA: TGTGCCAGCAGCTTGGGGGGCCCGGATACGCAGTATTTT. The full variable domain, with the rest looked up from reference TRBV7-2 and TRBJ2-3, is GAGVSQSPSNKVTEKGKDVELRCDPISGHTALYWYRQSLGQGLEFLIYFQGNSAPDKSGLPSDRFSAERTGGSVSTLTIQRTQQEDSAVYLCASSLGGPDTQYFGPGTRLTVL.

This chain connects TRBV7-6 to TRBJ2-1, with 9 bases matching TRBD2. This CDR3 comprises 15 residues. The germline CDR1 and CDR2 sequences are SGHVS and FNYEAQ. V lost 2 bases, J lost 3 bases, and 2 bases stayed unmatched. The CDR3 DNA is TGTGCCAGCAGCTTAAGGACTAGCGACTACAATGAGCAGTTCTTC. Protein sequence: CASSLRTSDYNEQFF.

This clone came up a few times. The chain joins TRBV11-2 to TRBJ2-7; D might be TRBD1 (6 bases). The CDR3 spans 15 residues. V lost 1 base, J lost 0 bases, and 10 bases lay in between. Looked up from germline, CDR1 is SGHAT and CDR2 is FQNNGV. In DNA form, the CDR3 reads TGTGCCAGCAGCTTAGGGACAGACGCCTCCTACGAGCAGTACTTC. Its protein product is CASSLGTDASYEQYF.

CDR3 in DNA: TGTGCCAGCTCACCGAGGGACCCGCCGGGGGAGCAGTACGTC. Translation gives CASSPRDPPGEQYV. The chain couples TRBV18 to TRBJ2-7; D may correspond to TRBD1 or TRBD2 (5 bases each). The CDR3 runs 14 residues. Germline V lookup: CDR1 KGHSH, CDR2 LQKENI. V was trimmed by 3 bases and J by 7 bases, leaving 16 bases between them.

J is TRBJ2-3 and V is TRBV5-4; tentatively, D is TRBD1 (5 bases). Trimming cost V 4 bases and J 0 bases, with 9 bases left between them. From germline, CDR1 is SGHNT and CDR2 YYREEE (reference sequence). The CDR3 length is 14 residues. The CDR3 DNA follows: TGTGCCAGCAGCATCCGGACAAGCACAGATACGCAGTATTTT. It translates to CASSIRTSTDTQYF.

The gene calls are TRBV5-6 and TRBJ2-7; the D gene is possibly TRBD2 (5 bases). V lost 3 bases and J 7 bases, leaving 23 bases between the germline ends. The germline V gene encodes CDR1 SGHDT and CDR2 YYEEEE. The CDR3 is made up of 16 amino acids. Here the CDR3 reads CASSYASGSRVQEQYV. CDR3 nucleotide sequence: TGTGCCAGCAGCTATGCCTCGGGATCCCGGGTACAAGAGCAGTACGTC.